This T cell receptor beta chain was retrieved from a study of blood T cell repertoires in COVID-19. The overall study: The United States, Italy and Spain were the sources of the acute and convalescent COVID-19 samples. PBMCs, B-cell-depleted T cells, or T cells were the source of the cDNA or gDNA that made up the material.

Germline V gene sequence: CDR1 SGHTA, CDR2 FQGNSA. The CDR3 loop spans 15 amino acids. V lost 1 base to trimming and J lost 4 bases, with 13 bases between them. Sequenced by immunoSEQ multiplex PCR; TCRdb stores in-frame clones only, minus some. Among more than 150,000 clones listed, approximately 80% were seen once. The receptor was derived from a woman aged 55-70 years with acute or convalescent COVID-19. V usage is TRBV7-2 and J usage is TRBJ1-2, with D possibly TRBD1 on 6 matching bases. Sequenced sample: peripheral blood. The chain's CDR3 is CASSLEAGDGYGYTF. The CDR3 DNA reads as TGTGCCAGCAGCTTAGAGGCAGGGGACGGCTATGGCTACACCTTC.